This passage covers 3 T cell receptor beta chains from one sample sequenced in a study of blood T cell repertoires in COVID-19. Measured with immunoSEQ multiplex PCR; TCRdb has only the in-frame clones, and not every one. The table has about 170,000 clones, 70% to 90% seen once. Sequenced sample: peripheral blood. The receptors were gathered from a woman over 75 with COVID-19, enrolled during active disease.

V usage is TRBV10-3 and J usage is TRBJ2-3; 10 nucleotides align to TRBD2. The CDR3 is 16 residues long. CDR1 is ENHRY, CDR2 SYGVKD, per germline. Unmatched junction bases numbered 6, after V lost 0 bases and J lost 6 bases. Here the CDR3 reads CAISESSLAGLDTQYF. The CDR3, as DNA: TGTGCCATCAGTGAGTCATCACTAGCGGGACTTGATACGCAGTATTTT.

As concerns this clone: Relative to the germline gene, one junction end is altered; a read error may explain this. The genes are TRBV7-7 and TRBJ2-1; TRBD2 agrees at 8 bases. CDR3 length: 16 amino acids. Germline V gene data show CDR1 as SSHAT and CDR2 as FNYEAQ (reference sequence). CDR3 region: CASSLARVAGYNEQFF. CDR3 bases: TGTGCTAGCAGCTTAGCGCGGGTAGCGGGATACAATGAGCAGTTCTTC.

In its sample, this clone was seen once. The chain employs TRBV28 and TRBJ2-4; D is possibly TRBD2 (6 bases). The length of the CDR3 is 16 residues. Trimming took off 8 bases at V and 0 bases at J, with 17 bases between the two ends. Looked up from germline, CDR1 is MDHEN and CDR2 is SYDVKM. In DNA form, the CDR3 reads TGTGCCAGCGTTGGTGCCGGGACTCTAGCCAAAAACATTCAGTACTTC. Its translation: CASVGAGTLAKNIQYF.